This T cell receptor beta chain was recorded in a study of human thymus T cells. This clone came up once. The CDR3 extends over 16 amino acids. Trimming removed 5 bases from V and 3 bases from J, with 17 bases in between. Per the germline V gene, CDR1 is MDHEN and CDR2 is SYDVKM. Samples came from healthy Finnish infants during open corrective cardiac surgery. Only four of the eight donors provided an approximately 0.45-1 mL blood sample. The assay was immunoSEQ multiplex PCR, and TCRdb's table has in-frame clones only and misses some. The sample contains around 44,000 clones, over 85% of which appear only once.

This TCR derives from a boy under two years old with a congenital heart defect but otherwise immunologically healthy. J is TRBJ1-5 and V is TRBV28, with D maybe TRBD1 (6 bases). Sequenced input: blood. The CDR3 DNA follows: TGTGCCAGCAGTCTCAGGCGGGGGGCGGACAATCAGCCCCAGCATTTT. Amino acids: CASSLRRGADNQPQHF.